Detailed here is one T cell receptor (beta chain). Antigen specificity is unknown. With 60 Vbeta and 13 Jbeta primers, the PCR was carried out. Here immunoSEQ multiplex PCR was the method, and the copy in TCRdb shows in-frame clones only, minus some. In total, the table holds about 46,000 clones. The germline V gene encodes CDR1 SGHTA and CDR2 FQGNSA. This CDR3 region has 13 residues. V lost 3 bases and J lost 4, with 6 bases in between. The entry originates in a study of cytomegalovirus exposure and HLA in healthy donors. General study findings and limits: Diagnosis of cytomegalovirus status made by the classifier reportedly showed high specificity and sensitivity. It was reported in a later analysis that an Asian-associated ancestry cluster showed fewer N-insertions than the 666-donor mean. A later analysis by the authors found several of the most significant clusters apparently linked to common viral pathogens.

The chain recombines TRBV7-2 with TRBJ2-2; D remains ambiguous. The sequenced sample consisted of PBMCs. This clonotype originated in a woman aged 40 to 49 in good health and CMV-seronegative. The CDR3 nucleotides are TGTGCCAGCAGCTTCTCTCTCACCGGGGAGCTGTTTTTT. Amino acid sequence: CASSFSLTGELFF.